This T cell receptor beta chain was observed in a study of OX40 agonist ivuxolimab in advanced cancers. Study summary: Hepatocellular carcinoma, melanoma, renal cell or head and neck cancer affected the dose-escalation patients.

With regard to this clone: Antigen unknown.

General study points: Certain nonresponding patients likewise had low normalized T-cell clonal expansion.

This CDR3 contains 14 residues. The germline gives CDR1 MDHEN, CDR2 SYDVKM. V lost 5 bases, J lost 4 bases, and 12 bases lay in between. TCRdb's copy holds only in-frame clones and misses some; the assay was immunoSEQ multiplex PCR. Here the sample spans 55,000 to 65,000 clones, less than 95% being singletons. The source of this sequence is an adult with an advanced solid tumor such as melanoma, head and neck, liver or kidney cancer. The V gene is TRBV28, the J gene TRBJ2-1; D gene unclear. Material: CD4+ or CD8+ T cells sorted from blood, obtained in a trial of the OX40 agonist ivuxolimab. The CDR3 is CASSLREQYNEQFF. The CDR3 DNA follows: TGTGCCAGCAGTCTCCGCGAGCAGTACAATGAGCAGTTCTTC.